Sequencing of this T cell receptor (beta chain) was carried out in a study of T cells in Graves' hyperthyroidism and ophthalmopathy. Study-level results: The model identified upcoming ophthalmopathy a median roughly 6 months ahead of onset.

There were TCR beta CDR3 regions amplified from RNA transcripts. The TCR CDR3 was amplified in a first-round RT-PCR using the HTBI primer set. Via MiXCR, TCRdb re-called the multiplex PCR reads, giving one row per CDR3 protein. The sample includes about 560,000 distinct CDR3 sequences, 14% of them seen just once. This clonotype was detected a few times. Its antigen is not known. In making diagnoses, clinical symptoms, serum thyroxine and TRAb, thyroid ultrasound and orbital computed tomography were all used. This sequence originates from a woman aged 40 to 55 with Graves' hyperthyroidism. The sample was blood.

As DNA, the CDR3 is TGTGCCAGCAGTGAAAGTAGAACAGGGGGACCGAACACTGAAGCTTTCTTT. Its protein product is CASSESRTGGPNTEAFF. This chain connects TRBV6-1 to TRBJ1-1; 8 bases match TRBD1. Germline V lookup: CDR1 MNHNS, CDR2 SASEGT. This CDR3 spans 17 amino acids. V was pared by 2 bases and J by 1 base, with 9 bases of the junction left unmatched.